The sequence of this T cell receptor (beta chain) was determined in a study of blood T cells in healthy people across ages. Deletions cut 3 bases from V and 4 bases from J, with 10 bases between. Looked up from germline, CDR1 is DFQATT and CDR2 is SNEGSKA (reference sequence). This CDR3 spans 13 amino acids. Study-level points and caveats: Researchers report that TCR beta diversity correlated strongly with naive T cell percentage. Measured against age, TCR beta diversity per million T cells decreased in a roughly linear manner.

On this clonotype itself: The antigen is unknown.

Combining a sample-barcoded 5' primer with a J-beta primer mix, a second PCR ran for roughly 6 to 12 cycles. MiXCR, applied by TCRdb to the 5' RACE reads, yields one record per CDR3 protein. There are roughly 1,700,000 distinct CDR3 sequences in the sample; roughly 27% occur only once, and 7.7% lies in the top ten. The source of this sequence is a woman in her 30s in good health. The sequenced sample was blood. The chain carries TRBV20-1 and TRBJ1-5, with D hard to call. CDR3 nucleotides: TGCAGTGCTAGGGAGTGGGGTAATCAGCCCCAGCATTTT. Protein: CSAREWGNQPQHF.